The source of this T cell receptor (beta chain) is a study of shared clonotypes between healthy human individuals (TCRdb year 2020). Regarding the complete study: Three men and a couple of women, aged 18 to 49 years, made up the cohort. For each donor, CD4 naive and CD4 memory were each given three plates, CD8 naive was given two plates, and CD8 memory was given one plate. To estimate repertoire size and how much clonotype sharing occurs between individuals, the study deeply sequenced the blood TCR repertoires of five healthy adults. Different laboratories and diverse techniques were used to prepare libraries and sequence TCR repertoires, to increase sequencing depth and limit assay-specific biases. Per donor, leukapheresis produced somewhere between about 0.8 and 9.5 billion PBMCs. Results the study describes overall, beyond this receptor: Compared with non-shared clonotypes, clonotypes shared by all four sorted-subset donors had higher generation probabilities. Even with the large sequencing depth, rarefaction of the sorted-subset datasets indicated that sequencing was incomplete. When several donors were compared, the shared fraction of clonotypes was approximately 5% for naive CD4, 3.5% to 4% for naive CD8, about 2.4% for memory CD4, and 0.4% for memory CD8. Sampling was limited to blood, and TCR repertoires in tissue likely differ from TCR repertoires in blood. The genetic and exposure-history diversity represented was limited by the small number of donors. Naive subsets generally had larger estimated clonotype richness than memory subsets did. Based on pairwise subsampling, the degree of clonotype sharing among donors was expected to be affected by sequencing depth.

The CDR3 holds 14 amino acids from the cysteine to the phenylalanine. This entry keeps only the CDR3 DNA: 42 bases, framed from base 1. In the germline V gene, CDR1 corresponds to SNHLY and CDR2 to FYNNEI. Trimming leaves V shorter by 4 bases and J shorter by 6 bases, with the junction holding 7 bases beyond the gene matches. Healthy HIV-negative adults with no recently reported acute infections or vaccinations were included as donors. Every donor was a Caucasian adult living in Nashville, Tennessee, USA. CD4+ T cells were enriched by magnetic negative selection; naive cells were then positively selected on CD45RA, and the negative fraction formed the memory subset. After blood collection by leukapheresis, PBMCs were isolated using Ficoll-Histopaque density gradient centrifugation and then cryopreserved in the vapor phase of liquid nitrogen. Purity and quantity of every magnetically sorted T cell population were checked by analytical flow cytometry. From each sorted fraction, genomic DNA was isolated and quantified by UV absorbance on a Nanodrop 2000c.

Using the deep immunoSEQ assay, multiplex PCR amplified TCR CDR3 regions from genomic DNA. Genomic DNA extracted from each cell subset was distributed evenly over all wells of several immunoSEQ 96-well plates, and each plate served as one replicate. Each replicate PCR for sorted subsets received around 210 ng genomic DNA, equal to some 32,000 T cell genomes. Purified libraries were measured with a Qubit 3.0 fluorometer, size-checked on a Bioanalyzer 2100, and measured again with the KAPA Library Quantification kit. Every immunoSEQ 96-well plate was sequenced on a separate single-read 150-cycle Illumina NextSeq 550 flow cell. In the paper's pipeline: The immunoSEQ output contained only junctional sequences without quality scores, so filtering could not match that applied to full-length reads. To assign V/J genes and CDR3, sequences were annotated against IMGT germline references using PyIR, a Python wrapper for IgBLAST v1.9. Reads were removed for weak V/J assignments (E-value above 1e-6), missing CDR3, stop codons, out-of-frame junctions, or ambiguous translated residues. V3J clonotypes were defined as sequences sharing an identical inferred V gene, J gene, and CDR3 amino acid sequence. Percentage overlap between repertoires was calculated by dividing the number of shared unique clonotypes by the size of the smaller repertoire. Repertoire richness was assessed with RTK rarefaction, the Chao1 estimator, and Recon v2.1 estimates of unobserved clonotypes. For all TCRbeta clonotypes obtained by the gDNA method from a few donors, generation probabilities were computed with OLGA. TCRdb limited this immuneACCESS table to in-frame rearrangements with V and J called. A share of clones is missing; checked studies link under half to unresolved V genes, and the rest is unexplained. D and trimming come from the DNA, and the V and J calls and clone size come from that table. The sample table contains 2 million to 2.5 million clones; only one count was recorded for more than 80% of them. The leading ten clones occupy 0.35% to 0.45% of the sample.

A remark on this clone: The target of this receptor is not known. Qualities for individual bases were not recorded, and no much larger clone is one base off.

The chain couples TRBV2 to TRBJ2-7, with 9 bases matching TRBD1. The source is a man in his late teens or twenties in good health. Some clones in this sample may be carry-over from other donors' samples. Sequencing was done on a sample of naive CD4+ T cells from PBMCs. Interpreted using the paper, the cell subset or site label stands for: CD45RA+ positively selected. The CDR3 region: CASSVRTGAVEQYF. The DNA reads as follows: TGTGCCAGCAGTGTACGGACAGGGGCAGTCGAGCAGTACTTC.